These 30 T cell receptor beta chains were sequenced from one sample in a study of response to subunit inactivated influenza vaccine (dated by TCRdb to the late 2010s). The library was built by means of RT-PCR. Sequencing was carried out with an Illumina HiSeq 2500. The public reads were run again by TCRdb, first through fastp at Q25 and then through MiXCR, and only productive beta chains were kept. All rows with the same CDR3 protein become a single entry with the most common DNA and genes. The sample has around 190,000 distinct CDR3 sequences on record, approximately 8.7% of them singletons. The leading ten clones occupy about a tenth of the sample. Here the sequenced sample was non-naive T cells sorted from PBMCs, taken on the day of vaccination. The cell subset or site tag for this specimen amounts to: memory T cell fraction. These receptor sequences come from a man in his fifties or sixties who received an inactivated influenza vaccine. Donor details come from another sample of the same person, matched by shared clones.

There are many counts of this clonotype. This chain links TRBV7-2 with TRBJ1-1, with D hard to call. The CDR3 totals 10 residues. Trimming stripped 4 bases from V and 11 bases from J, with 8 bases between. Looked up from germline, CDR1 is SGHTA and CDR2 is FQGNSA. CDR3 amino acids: CASSSLGAFF. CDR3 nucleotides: TGTGCCAGCAGCTCCCTGGGGGCTTTCTTT.

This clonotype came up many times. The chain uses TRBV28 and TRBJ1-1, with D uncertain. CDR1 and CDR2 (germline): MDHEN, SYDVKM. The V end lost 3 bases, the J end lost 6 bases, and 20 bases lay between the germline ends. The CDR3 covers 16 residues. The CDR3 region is CASSFGLGGKGAEAFF. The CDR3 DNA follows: TGTGCCAGCAGTTTTGGTTTAGGTGGGAAGGGCGCTGAAGCTTTCTTT.

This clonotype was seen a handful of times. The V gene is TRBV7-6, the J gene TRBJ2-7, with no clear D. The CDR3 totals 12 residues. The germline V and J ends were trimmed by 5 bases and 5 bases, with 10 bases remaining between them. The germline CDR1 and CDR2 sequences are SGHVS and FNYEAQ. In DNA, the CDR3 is TGTGCCAGCAGCCCCCGATCCGACGAGCAGTACTTC. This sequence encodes CASSPRSDEQYF.

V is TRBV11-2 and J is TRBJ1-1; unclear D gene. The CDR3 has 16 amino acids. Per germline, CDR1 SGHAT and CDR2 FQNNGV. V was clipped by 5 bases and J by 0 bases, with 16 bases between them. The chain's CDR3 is CASSPGVRRVNTEAFF. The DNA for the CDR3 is TGTGCCAGCAGCCCCGGGGTTCGACGGGTGAACACTGAAGCTTTCTTT.

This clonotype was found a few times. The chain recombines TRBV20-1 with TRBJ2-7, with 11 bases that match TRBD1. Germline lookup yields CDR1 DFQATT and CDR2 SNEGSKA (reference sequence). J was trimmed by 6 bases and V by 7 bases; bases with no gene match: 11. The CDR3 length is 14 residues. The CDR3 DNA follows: TGCAGTGTGGTTATTCGGACAGGGGGCGGCGAGCAGTACTTC. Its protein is CSVVIRTGGGEQYF.

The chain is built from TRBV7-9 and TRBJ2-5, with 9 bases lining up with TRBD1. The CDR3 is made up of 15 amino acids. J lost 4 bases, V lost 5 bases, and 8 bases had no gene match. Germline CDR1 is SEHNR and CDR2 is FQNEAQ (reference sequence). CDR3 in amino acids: CASSPGTGRGETQYF. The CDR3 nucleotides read TGTGCCAGCAGCCCCGGGACAGGGCGGGGAGAGACCCAGTACTTC.

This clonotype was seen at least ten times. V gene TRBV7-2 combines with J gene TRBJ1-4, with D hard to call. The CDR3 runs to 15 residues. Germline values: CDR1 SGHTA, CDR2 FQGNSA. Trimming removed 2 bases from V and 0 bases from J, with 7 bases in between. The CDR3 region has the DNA TGTGCCAGCAGCTTACAGTCTGCAACTAATGAAAAACTGTTTTTT. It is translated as CASSLQSATNEKLFF.

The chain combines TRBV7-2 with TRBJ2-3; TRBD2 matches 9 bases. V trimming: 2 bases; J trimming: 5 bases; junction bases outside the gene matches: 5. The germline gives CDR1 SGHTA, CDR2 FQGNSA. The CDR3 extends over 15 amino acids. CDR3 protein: CASSLFALAGDTQYF. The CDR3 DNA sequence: TGTGCCAGCAGCTTATTTGCACTAGCGGGAGATACGCAGTATTTT. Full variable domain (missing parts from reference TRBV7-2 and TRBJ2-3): GAGVSQSPSNKVTEKGKDVELRCDPISGHTALYWYRQSLGQGLEFLIYFQGNSAPDKSGLPSDRFSAERTGGSVSTLTIQRTQQEDSAVYLCASSLFALAGDTQYFGPGTRLTVL.

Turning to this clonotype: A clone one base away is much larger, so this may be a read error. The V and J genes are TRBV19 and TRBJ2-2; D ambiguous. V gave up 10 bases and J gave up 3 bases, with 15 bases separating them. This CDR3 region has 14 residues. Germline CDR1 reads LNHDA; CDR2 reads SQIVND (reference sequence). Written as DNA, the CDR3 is TGTGCCACAACAAAGTCTGGGGACACCGGGGAGCTGTTTTTT. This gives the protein CATTKSGDTGELFF.

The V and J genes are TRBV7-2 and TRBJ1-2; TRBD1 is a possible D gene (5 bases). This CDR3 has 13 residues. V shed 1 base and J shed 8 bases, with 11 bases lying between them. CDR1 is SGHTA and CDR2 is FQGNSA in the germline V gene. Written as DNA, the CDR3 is TGTGCCAGCAGCTTAGTTGGGGGAGTGGGCTACACCTTC. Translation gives CASSLVGGVGYTF. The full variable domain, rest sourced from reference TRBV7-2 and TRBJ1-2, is GAGVSQSPSNKVTEKGKDVELRCDPISGHTALYWYRQSLGQGLEFLIYFQGNSAPDKSGLPSDRFSAERTGGSVSTLTIQRTQQEDSAVYLCASSLVGGVGYTFGSGTRLTVV.

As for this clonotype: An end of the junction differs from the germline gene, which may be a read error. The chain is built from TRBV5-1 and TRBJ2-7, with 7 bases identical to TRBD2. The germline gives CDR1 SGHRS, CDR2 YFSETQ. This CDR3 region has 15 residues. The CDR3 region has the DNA TGCGCCATCAGCTTGGTTGGGGACTACCCCGCCGAGCAGTACTTC. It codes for CAISLVGDYPAEQYF.

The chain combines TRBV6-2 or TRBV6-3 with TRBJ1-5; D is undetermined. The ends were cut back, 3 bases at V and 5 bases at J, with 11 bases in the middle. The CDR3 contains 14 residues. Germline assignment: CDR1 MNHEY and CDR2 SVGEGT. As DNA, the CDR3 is TGTGCCAGCAGTTATGTAGGGTTTGATCAGCCCCAGCATTTT. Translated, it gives CASSYVGFDQPQHF.

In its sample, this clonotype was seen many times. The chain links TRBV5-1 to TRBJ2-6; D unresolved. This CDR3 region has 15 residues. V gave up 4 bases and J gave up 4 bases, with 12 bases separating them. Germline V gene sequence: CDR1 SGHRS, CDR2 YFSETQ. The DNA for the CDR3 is TGCGCCAGCAGCGAGGTGGGCACCGGGGCCAACGTCCTGACTTTC. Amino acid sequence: CASSEVGTGANVLTF.

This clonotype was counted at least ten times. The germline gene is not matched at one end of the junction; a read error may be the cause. This CDR3 is CSASSQGNQGTQYF. CDR3 bases: TGCAGTGCTAGTAGTCAGGGGAATCAAGGGACCCAGTACTTC. V and J are TRBV20-1 and TRBJ2-5, with D tentatively TRBD1 (6 bases). Germline V gives CDR1 DFQATT, CDR2 SNEGSKA (reference sequence). The CDR3 runs to 14 residues.

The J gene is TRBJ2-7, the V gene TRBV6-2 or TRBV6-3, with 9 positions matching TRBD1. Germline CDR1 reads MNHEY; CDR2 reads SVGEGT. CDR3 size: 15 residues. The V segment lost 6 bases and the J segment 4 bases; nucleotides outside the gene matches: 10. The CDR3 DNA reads TGTGCCAGCAGGACGACACAGGGGGCGGAATACGAGCAGTACTTC. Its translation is CASRTTQGAEYEQYF.

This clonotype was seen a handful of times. The DNA for the CDR3 is TGCAGTGCTAGAGATAGTGCAGTCTCTGGAAACACCATATATTTT. This encodes CSARDSAVSGNTIYF. The J gene is TRBJ1-3, the V gene TRBV20-1, with unresolved D. This CDR3 contains 15 residues. V was shortened by 0 bases and J by 0 bases, with 9 bases between the two germline ends. From germline, CDR1 is DFQATT and CDR2 SNEGSKA (reference sequence).

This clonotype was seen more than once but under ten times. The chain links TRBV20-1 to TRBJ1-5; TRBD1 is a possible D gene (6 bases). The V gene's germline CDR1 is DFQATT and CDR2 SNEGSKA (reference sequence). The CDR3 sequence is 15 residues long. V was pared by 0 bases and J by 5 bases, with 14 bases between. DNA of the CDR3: TGCAGTGCTAGAGAACTCGCGGGGGGCGATCAGCCCCAGCATTTT. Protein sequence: CSARELAGGDQPQHF.

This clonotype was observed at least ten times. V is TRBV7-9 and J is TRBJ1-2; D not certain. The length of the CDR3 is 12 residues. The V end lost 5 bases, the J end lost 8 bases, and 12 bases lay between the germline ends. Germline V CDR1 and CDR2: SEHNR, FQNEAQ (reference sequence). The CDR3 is CASSPSVSGYTF. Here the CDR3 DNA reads TGTGCCAGCAGCCCATCCGTTTCGGGCTACACCTTC.

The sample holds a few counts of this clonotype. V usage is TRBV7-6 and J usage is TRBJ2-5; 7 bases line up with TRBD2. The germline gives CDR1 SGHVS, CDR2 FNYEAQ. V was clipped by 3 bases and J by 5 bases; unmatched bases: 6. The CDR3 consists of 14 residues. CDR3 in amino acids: CASSFSGGGETQYF. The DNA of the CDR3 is TGTGCCAGCAGCTTCAGTGGGGGGGGGGAGACCCAGTACTTC.

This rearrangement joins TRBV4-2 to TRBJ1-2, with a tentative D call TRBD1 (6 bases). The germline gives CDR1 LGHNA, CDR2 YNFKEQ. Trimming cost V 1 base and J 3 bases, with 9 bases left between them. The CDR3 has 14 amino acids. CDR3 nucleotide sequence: TGTGCCAGCAGCCAAGCCGGACAGCACTATGGCTACACCTTC. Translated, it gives CASSQAGQHYGYTF.

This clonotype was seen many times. The CDR3 DNA follows: TGTGCCAGCAGTTTTCTGGCCGGGAGGGCTTTCGATGAGCAGTTCTTC. Translating it yields CASSFLAGRAFDEQFF. The chain couples TRBV12-3 or TRBV12-4 to TRBJ2-1, with TRBD2 matching over 8 bases. V shed 3 bases and J 8 bases; nucleotides not matched to a gene: 12. The CDR3 contains 16 residues.

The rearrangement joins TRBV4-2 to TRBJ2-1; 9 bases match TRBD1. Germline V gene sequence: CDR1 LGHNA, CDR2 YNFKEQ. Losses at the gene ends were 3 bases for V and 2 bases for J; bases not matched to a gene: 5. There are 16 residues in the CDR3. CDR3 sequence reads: CASSQRDRVTYNEQFF. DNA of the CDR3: TGTGCCAGCAGCCAGCGGGACAGGGTAACCTACAATGAGCAGTTCTTC.

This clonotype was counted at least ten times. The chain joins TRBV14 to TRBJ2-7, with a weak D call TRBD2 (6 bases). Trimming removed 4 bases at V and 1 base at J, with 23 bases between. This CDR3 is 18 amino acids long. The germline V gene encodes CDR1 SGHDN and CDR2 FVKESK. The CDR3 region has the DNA TGTGCCAGCAGCCCAAAGATATTTTCGGCGGGACCTTCCTACGAGCAGTACTTC. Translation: CASSPKIFSAGPSYEQYF.

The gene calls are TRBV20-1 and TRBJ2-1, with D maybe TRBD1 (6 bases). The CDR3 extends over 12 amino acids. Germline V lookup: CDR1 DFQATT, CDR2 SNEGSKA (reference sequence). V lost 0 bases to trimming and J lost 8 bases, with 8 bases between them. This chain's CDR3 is CSARDQGYEQFF. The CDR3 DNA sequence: TGCAGTGCTAGAGATCAGGGGTATGAGCAGTTCTTC.

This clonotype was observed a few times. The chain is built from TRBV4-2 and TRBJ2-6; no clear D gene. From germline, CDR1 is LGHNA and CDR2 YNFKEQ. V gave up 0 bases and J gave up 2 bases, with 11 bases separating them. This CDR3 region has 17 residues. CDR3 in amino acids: CASSQDPGAAGANVLTF. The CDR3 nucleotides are TGTGCCAGCAGCCAAGACCCAGGTGCCGCTGGGGCCAACGTCCTGACTTTC.

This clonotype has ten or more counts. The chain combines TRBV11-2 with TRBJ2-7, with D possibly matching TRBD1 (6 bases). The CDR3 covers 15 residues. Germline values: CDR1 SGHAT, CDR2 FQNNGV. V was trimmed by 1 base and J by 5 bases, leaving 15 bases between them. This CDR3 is CASSLAAGVRNEQYF. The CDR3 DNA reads TGTGCCAGCAGCTTAGCTGCAGGGGTAAGGAACGAGCAGTACTTC.

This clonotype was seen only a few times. CDR3 coding DNA: TGTGCCACCAGTGACCCGGGACTAGCGGGAGGCAGCACCGGGGAGCTGTTTTTT. It translates to CATSDPGLAGGSTGELFF. The chain recombines TRBV24-1 with TRBJ2-2; TRBD2 matches 15 bases. The V gene end was trimmed by 4 bases and the J gene end by 4 bases; junction bases not matched to a gene: 6. Germline-derived CDR1 and CDR2 are KGHDR and SFDVKD. The CDR3 is made up of 18 amino acids.

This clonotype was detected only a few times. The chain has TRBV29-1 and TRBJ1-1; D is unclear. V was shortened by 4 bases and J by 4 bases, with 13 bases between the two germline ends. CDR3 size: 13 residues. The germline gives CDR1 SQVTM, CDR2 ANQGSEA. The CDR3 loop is CSVVARRTTEAFF. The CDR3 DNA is TGCAGCGTTGTCGCGAGAAGGACCACTGAAGCTTTCTTT. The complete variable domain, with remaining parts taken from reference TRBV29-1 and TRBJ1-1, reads SAVISQKPSRDICQRGTSLTIQCQVDSQVTMMFWYRQQPGQSLTLIATANQGSEATYESGFVIDKFPISRPNLTFSTLTVSNMSPEDSSIYLCSVVARRTTEAFFGQGTRLTVV.

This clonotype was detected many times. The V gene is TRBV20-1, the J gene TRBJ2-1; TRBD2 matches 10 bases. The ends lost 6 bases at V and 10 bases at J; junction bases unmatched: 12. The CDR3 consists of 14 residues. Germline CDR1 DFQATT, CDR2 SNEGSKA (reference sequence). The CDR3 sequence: CSASGLAEVREQFF. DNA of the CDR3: TGCAGTGCGAGCGGACTAGCGGAGGTACGCGAGCAGTTCTTC.

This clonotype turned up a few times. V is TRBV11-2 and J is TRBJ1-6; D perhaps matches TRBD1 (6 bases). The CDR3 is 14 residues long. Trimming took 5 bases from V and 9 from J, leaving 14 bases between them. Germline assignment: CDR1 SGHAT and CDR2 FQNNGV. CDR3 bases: TGTGCCAGCAGCCCGGAGTCAGGGGCTTCACCCCTCCACTTT. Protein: CASSPESGASPLHF.